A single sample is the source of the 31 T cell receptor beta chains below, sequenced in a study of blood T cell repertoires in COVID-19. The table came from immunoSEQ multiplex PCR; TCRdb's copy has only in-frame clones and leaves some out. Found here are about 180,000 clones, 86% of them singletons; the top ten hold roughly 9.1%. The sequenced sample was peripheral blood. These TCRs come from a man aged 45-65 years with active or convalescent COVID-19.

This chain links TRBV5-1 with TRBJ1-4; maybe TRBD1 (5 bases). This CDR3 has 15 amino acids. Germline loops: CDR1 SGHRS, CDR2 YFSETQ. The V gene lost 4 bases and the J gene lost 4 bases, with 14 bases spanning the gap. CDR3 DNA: TGCGCCAGCAGCCAAGACAGCCACTATAATGAAAAACTGTTTTTT. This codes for CASSQDSHYNEKLFF.

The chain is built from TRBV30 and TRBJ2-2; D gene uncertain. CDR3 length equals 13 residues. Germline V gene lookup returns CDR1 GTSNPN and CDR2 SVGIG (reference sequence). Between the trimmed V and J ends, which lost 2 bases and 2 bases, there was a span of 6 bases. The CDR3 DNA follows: TGTGCCTGGAGTCTTAAAAACACCGGGGAGCTGTTTTTT. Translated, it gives CAWSLKNTGELFF.

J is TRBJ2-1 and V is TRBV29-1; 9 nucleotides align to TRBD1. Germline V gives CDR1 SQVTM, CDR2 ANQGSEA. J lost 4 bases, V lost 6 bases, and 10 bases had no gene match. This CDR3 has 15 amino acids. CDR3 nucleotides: TGCAGCGTAACCACTACAGGGGGCAAGTACAATGAGCAGTTCTTC. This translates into CSVTTTGGKYNEQFF.

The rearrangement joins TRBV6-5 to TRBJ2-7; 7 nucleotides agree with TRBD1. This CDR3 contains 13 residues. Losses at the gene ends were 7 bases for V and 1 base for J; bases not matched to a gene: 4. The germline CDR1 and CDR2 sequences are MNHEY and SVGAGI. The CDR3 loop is CASNRGQSYEQYF. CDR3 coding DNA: TGTGCCAGCAATAGGGGACAGTCCTACGAGCAGTACTTC.

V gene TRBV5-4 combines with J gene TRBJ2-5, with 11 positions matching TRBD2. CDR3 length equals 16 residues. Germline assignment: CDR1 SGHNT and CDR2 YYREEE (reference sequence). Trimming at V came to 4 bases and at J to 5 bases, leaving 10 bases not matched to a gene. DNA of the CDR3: TGTGCCAGCAGCCCCGCCTTAGCGGGAGGGGACGAGACCCAGTACTTC. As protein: CASSPALAGGDETQYF.

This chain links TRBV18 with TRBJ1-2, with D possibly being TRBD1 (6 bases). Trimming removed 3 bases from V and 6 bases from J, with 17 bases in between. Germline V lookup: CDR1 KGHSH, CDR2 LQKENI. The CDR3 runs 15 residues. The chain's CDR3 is CASSPNGQFSDGYTF. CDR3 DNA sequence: TGTGCCAGCTCACCCAATGGACAGTTTTCGGATGGCTACACCTTC.

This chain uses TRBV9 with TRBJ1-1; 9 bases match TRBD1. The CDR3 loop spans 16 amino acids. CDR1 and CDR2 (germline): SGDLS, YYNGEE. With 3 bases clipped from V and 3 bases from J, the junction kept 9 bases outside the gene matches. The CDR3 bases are TGTGCCAGCAGCGCCAACAGGGGGCTGGAGGACACTGAAGCTTTCTTT. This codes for CASSANRGLEDTEAFF.

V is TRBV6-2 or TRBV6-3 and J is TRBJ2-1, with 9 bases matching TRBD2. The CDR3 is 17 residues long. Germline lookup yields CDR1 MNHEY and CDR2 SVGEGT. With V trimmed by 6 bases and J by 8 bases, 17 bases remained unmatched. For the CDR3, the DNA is TGTGCCAGCAGCAAACCGATCGGACTAGCGAGCTCTTATGAGCAGTTCTTC. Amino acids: CASSKPIGLASSYEQFF.

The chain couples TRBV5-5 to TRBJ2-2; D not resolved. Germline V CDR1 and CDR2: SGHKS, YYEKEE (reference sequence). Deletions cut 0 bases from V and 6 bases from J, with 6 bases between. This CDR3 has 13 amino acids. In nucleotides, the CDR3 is TGTGCCAGCAGCTTGGGTAGATCCGGGGAGCTGTTTTTT. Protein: CASSLGRSGELFF.

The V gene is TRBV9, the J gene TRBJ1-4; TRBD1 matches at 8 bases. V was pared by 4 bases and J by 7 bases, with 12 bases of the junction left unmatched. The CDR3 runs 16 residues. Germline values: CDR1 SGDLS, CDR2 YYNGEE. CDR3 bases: TGTGCCAGCAGCAATACCCAGGGGGCCGGGGGTGAAAAACTGTTTTTT. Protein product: CASSNTQGAGGEKLFF.

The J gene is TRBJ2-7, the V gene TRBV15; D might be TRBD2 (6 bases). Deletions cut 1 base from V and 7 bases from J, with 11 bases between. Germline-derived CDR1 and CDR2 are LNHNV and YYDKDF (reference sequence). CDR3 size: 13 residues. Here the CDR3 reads CATSRGAGTEQYF. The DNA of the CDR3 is TGTGCCACCAGCAGAGGGGCAGGGACTGAGCAGTACTTC.

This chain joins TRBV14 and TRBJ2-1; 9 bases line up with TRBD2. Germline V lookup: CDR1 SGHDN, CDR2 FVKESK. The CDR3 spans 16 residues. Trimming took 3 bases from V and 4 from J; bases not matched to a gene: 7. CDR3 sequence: CASSHPLAGSYNEQFF. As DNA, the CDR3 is TGTGCCAGCAGCCACCCGCTAGCGGGATCTTACAATGAGCAGTTCTTC.

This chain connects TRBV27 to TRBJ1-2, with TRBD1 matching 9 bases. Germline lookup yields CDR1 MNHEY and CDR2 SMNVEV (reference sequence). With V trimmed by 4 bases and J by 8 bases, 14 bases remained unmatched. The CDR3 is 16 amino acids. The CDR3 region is CASSSPGQGMERGYTF. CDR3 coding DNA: TGTGCCAGCAGTTCCCCGGGACAGGGAATGGAAAGGGGCTACACCTTC.

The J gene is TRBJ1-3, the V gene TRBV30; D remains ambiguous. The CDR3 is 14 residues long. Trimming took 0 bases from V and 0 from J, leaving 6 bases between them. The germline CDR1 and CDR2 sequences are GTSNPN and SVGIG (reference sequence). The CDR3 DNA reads TGTGCCTGGAGTGTACGGAGCTCTGGAAACACCATATATTTT. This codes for CAWSVRSSGNTIYF.

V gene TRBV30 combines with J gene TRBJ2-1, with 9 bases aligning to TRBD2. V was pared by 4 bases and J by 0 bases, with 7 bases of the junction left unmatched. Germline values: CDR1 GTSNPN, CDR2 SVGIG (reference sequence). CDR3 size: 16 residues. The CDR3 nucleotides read TGTGCCTGGACTGGGACTAGCTTAGACTCCTACAATGAGCAGTTCTTC. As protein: CAWTGTSLDSYNEQFF.

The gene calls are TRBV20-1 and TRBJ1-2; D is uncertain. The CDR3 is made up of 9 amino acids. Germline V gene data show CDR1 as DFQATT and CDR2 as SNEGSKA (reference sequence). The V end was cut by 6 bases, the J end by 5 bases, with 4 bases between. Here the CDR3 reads CSAPYGYTF. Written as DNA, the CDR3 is TGCAGTGCCCCGTATGGCTACACCTTC.

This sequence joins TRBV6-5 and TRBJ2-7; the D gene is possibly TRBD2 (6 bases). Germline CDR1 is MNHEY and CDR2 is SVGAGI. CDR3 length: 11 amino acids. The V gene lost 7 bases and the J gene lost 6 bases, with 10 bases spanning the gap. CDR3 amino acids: CASTGGGEQYF. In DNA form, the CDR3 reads TGTGCCAGCACCGGGGGTGGCGAGCAGTACTTC.

The CDR3 here is CASSQAPGGAYNEQFF. The CDR3 DNA sequence: TGTGCCAGCAGTCAAGCCCCCGGCGGGGCCTACAATGAGCAGTTCTTC. The V gene is TRBV9, the J gene TRBJ2-1; TRBD2 is a possible D gene (6 bases). The ends were cut back, 5 bases at V and 2 bases at J, with 17 bases in the middle. The CDR3 has 16 amino acids. Germline CDR1 is SGDLS and CDR2 is YYNGEE. Full variable domain (rest looked up from reference TRBV9 and TRBJ2-1): DSGVTQTPKHLITATGQRVTLRCSPRSGDLSVYWYQQSLDQGLQFLIQYYNGEERAKGNILERFSAQQFPDLHSELNLSSLELGDSALYFCASSQAPGGAYNEQFFGPGTRLTVL.

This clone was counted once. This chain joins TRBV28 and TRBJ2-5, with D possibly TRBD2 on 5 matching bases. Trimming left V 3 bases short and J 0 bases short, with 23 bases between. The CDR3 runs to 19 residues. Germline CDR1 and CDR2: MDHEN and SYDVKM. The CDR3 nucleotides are TGTGCCAGCAGTTTGAATTGGGTCCGGGGATCCCTGTACCAAGAGACCCAGTACTTC. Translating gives CASSLNWVRGSLYQETQYF.

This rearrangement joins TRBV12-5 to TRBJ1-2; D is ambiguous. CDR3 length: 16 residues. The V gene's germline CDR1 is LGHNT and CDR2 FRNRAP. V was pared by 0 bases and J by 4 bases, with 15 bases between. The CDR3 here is CASGLVTTPDAYGYTF. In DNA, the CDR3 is TGTGCTAGTGGTTTGGTAACGACACCTGATGCCTATGGCTACACCTTC.

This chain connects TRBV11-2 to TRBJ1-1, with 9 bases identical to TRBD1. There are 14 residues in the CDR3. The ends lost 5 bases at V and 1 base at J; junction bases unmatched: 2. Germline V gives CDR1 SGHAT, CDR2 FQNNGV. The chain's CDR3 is CASSAGQGNTEAFF. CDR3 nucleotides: TGTGCCAGCAGCGCGGGACAGGGGAACACTGAAGCTTTCTTT. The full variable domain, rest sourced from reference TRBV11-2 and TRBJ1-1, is EAGVAQSPRYKIIEKRQSVAFWCNPISGHATLYWYQQILGQGPKLLIQFQNNGVVDDSQLPKDRFSAERLKGVDSTLKIQPAKLEDSAVYLCASSAGQGNTEAFFGQGTRLTVV.

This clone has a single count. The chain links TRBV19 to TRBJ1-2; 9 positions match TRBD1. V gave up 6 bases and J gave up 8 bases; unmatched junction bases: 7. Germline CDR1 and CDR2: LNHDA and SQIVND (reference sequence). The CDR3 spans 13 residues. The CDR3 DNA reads TGTGCCAGTAGCTGGGACAGGGCGATGGGCTACACCTTC. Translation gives CASSWDRAMGYTF.

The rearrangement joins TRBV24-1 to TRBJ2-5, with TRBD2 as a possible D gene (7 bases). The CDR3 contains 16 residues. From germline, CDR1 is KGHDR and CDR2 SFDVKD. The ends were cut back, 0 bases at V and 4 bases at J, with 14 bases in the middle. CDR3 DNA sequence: TGTGCCACCAGTGATTTGCAGCGGGGACAAGGAGAGACCCAGTACTTC. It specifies CATSDLQRGQGETQYF.

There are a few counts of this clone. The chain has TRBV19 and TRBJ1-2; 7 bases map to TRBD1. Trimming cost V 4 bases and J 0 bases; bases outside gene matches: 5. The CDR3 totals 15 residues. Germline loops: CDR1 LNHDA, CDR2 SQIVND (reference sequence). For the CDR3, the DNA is TGTGCCAGTAGTACCCGACAGGGATCTAACTATGGCTACACCTTC. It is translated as CASSTRQGSNYGYTF.

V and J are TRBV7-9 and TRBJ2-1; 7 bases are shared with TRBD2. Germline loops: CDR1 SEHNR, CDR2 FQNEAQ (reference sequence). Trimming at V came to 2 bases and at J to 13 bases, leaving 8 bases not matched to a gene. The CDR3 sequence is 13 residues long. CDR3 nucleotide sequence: TGTGCCAGCAGCTTATATCCTAGCGGCGTCCAGTTCTTC. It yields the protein CASSLYPSGVQFF.

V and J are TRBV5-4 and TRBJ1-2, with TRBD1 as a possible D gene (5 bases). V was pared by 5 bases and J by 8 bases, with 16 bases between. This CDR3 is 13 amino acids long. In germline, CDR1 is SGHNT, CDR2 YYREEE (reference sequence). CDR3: CASRQTTSGGYTF. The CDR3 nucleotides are TGTGCCAGCAGGCAAACAACATCAGGGGGCTACACCTTC.

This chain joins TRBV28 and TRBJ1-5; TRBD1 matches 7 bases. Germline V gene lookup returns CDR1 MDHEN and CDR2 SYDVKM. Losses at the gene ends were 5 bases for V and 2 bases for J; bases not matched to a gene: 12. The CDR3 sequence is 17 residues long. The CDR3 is CASSLDRAMEGNQPQHF. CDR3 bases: TGTGCCAGCAGTCTTGACAGGGCCATGGAGGGCAATCAGCCCCAGCATTTT.

The CDR3 DNA reads as TGTGCCAGCAGTTATCAGTCGCGGGCCCAGGTAGATACGCAGTATTTT. Its translation is CASSYQSRAQVDTQYF. The chain links TRBV6-6 to TRBJ2-3; a weak D match, TRBD2 (5 bases). The CDR3 sequence is 16 residues long. Germline V CDR1 and CDR2: MNHNY, SVGAGI (reference sequence). V was clipped by 3 bases and J by 5 bases, with 18 bases between them.

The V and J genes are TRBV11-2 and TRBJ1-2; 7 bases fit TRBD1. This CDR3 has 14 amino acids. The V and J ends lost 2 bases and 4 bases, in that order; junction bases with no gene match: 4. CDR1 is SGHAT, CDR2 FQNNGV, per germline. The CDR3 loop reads CASSLSRQGYGYTF. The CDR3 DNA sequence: TGTGCCAGCAGCTTAAGTAGACAGGGCTATGGCTACACCTTC. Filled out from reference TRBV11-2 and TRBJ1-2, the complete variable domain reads EAGVAQSPRYKIIEKRQSVAFWCNPISGHATLYWYQQILGQGPKLLIQFQNNGVVDDSQLPKDRFSAERLKGVDSTLKIQPAKLEDSAVYLCASSLSRQGYGYTFGSGTRLTVV.

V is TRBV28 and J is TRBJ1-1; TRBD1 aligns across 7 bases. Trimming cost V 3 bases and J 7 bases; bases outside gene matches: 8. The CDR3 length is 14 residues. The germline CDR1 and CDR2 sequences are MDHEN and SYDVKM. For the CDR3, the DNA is TGTGCCAGCAGTTTCCTGACAGGGAATGGTGAAGCTTTCTTT. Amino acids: CASSFLTGNGEAFF.

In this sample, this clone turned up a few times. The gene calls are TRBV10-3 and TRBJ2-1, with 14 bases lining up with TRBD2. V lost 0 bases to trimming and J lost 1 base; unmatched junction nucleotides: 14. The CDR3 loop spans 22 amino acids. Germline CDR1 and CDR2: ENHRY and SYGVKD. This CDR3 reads CAISESHNPTSGRAGSYNEQFF. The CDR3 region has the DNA TGTGCCATCAGTGAGTCCCATAACCCGACTAGCGGGAGGGCTGGGTCCTACAATGAGCAGTTCTTC.